The 20 T cell receptor beta chains given below trace back to one sample, sequenced in a study of vaccination effects on CD4 cells after COVID-19. Using viral peptide pools, the ViraFEST assay grew out antigen-specific CD4+ T cells prior to sequencing. The culture ran for around 10 days before CD4+ T cells were isolated. All participants had two doses of either the BNT162b2 or mRNA-1273 vaccine. These receptors have no known antigen. The table came from immunoSEQ multiplex PCR; TCRdb's copy has only in-frame clones and leaves some out. The profile shows approximately 25,000 clones, 75% to 80% of them singletons. The sequenced sample was CD4+ T cells from PBMCs cultured with SARS-CoV-2 spike peptides, obtained after COVID-19 vaccination. The receptors were sampled from a human donor who received a COVID-19 vaccine. Some clones in this sample may be carry-over from other donors' samples.

CDR3 in amino acids: CASSSTDANYGYTF. CDR3 in DNA: TGTGCCAGCAGCTCGACAGATGCTAACTATGGCTACACCTTC. This chain joins TRBV5-6 and TRBJ1-2; a possible D gene is TRBD1 (5 bases). The length of the CDR3 is 14 residues. The germline CDR1 and CDR2 sequences are SGHDT and YYEEEE. Trimming stripped 3 bases from V and 0 bases from J, with 9 bases between.

A single count supports this clone. The chain combines TRBV18 with TRBJ2-1; D is possibly TRBD1 or TRBD2 (6 bases each). CDR3 length equals 16 residues. Germline CDR1 and CDR2: KGHSH and LQKENI. V dropped 2 bases and J dropped 3 bases, with 14 bases sitting between them. The DNA for the CDR3 is TGTGCCAGCTCACCAAGGTCCGGGGGCCACTACAATGAGCAGTTCTTC. Translating it yields CASSPRSGGHYNEQFF.

The gene calls are TRBV6-4 and TRBJ2-6; D remains unclear. CDR3 size: 19 residues. The germline V gene encodes CDR1 MRHNA and CDR2 SNTAGT. V shed 4 bases and J shed 0 bases, with 19 bases lying between them. Here the CDR3 DNA reads TGTGCCAGCAGTGCCTTCCTTAGCAAGACTGGCTCTGGGGCCAACGTCCTGACTTTC. Protein product: CASSAFLSKTGSGANVLTF.

V gene TRBV7-9 combines with J gene TRBJ2-1; 10 bases agree with TRBD2. From germline, CDR1 is SEHNR and CDR2 FQNEAQ (reference sequence). CDR3 length: 15 amino acids. Trimming at V came to 2 bases and at J to 3 bases, leaving 1 base not matched to a gene. CDR3 nucleotide sequence: TGTGCCAGCAGCTTAAAGCGGGGGGGCTACAATGAGCAGTTCTTC. Translating it yields CASSLKRGGYNEQFF.

The rearrangement uses TRBV5-4 and TRBJ1-1; 7 positions agree with TRBD1. Germline V gene sequence: CDR1 SGHNT, CDR2 YYREEE (reference sequence). This CDR3 is 15 amino acids long. V dropped 4 bases and J dropped 11; count of bases not matched to a gene: 17. The CDR3 DNA reads TGTGCCAGCAGCCCCGCCTCAAAAGGGGGCGCGGTCGCTTTCTTT. It translates to CASSPASKGGAVAFF.

A few counts support this clone. The chain is built from TRBV6-1 and TRBJ1-2, with 9 bases fitting TRBD1. Trimming cost V 3 bases and J 4 bases; bases outside gene matches: 3. This CDR3 spans 14 amino acids. In germline, CDR1 is MNHNS, CDR2 SASEGT. CDR3 DNA sequence: TGTGCCAGCAGTGATACAGGGGGCAGCTATGGCTACACCTTC. The encoded protein is CASSDTGGSYGYTF.

The rearrangement links TRBV19 to TRBJ1-2; a weak D match, TRBD1 (6 bases). This CDR3 is 17 amino acids long. Germline V gene lookup returns CDR1 LNHDA and CDR2 SQIVND (reference sequence). Between the trimmed V and J ends, which lost 7 bases and 5 bases, there was a span of 26 bases. The CDR3 sequence is CASNTERGARADYGYTF. DNA of the CDR3: TGTGCCAGTAATACCGAACGGGGGGCCAGAGCAGATTATGGCTACACCTTC. Together with reference TRBV19 and TRBJ1-2, the CDR3 gives the full variable domain: DGGITQSPKYLFRKEGQNVTLSCEQNLNHDAMYWYRQDPGQGLRLIYYSQIVNDFQKGDIAEGYSVSREKKESFPLTVTSAQKNPTAFYLCASNTERGARADYGYTFGSGTRLTVV.

The table lists this clone with a few counts. The chain uses TRBV12-5 and TRBJ2-1; D is uncertain. V lost 0 bases and J lost 13, with 10 bases in between. The germline CDR1 and CDR2 sequences are LGHNT and FRNRAP. The CDR3 is 12 amino acids. Here the CDR3 reads CASGLVRGRQFF. The DNA of the CDR3 is TGTGCTAGTGGTTTGGTACGAGGCCGACAGTTCTTC.

The CDR3 loop reads CATSDETSGVYQETQYF. In nucleotides, the CDR3 is TGTGCCACCAGTGATGAAACTAGCGGTGTGTACCAAGAGACCCAGTACTTC. The V gene is TRBV24-1, the J gene TRBJ2-5; 8 nucleotides agree with TRBD2. Per germline, CDR1 KGHDR and CDR2 SFDVKD. The CDR3 runs to 17 residues. J lost 0 bases, V lost 3 bases, and 8 bases had no gene match.

The rearrangement uses TRBV19 and TRBJ1-5; D is uncertain. Germline-derived CDR1 and CDR2 are LNHDA and SQIVND (reference sequence). V lost 7 bases and J 2 bases, leaving 12 bases between the germline ends. The CDR3 length is 14 residues. The CDR3 nucleotides are TGTGCCAGTAAAGATAGGCGGCGCAATCAGCCCCAGCATTTT. Amino acids: CASKDRRRNQPQHF.

This chain links TRBV6-1 with TRBJ1-5, with 7 bases matching TRBD1. Unmatched junction bases numbered 12, after V lost 1 base and J lost 9 bases. CDR1 is MNHNS and CDR2 is SASEGT in the germline V gene. The CDR3 contains 16 residues. This CDR3 is CASSEGYRGSFRPQHF. DNA of the CDR3: TGTGCCAGCAGTGAAGGGTACAGGGGATCTTTTCGGCCCCAGCATTTT.

V and J are TRBV5-1 and TRBJ2-3; TRBD1 agrees at 8 bases. CDR3 length: 14 residues. Per the germline V gene, CDR1 is SGHRS and CDR2 is YFSETQ. V shed 4 bases, J shed 5 bases, and the junction held 6 bases outside the gene matches. CDR3 coding DNA: TGCGCCAGCAGCAACGGACAGGGTGGAGATACGCAGTATTTT. Translation gives CASSNGQGGDTQYF.

The chain is built from TRBV19 and TRBJ1-5; 7 bases match TRBD1. V lost 2 bases to trimming and J lost 5 bases; unmatched junction nucleotides: 6. The germline CDR1 and CDR2 sequences are LNHDA and SQIVND (reference sequence). The CDR3 sequence is 15 residues long. The CDR3 bases are TGTGCCAGTAGTATAAGGGCAGGGGGGGATCAGCCCCAGCATTTT. Translating it yields CASSIRAGGDQPQHF. Combining the CDR3 with reference TRBV19 and TRBJ1-5 gives the whole variable domain DGGITQSPKYLFRKEGQNVTLSCEQNLNHDAMYWYRQDPGQGLRLIYYSQIVNDFQKGDIAEGYSVSREKKESFPLTVTSAQKNPTAFYLCASSIRAGGDQPQHFGDGTRLSIL.

This chain links TRBV19 with TRBJ1-2; maybe TRBD1 (6 bases). V was clipped by 3 bases and J by 7 bases, with 18 bases between them. CDR1 is LNHDA, CDR2 SQIVND, per germline (reference sequence). The CDR3 contains 15 residues. This chain's CDR3 is CASSIRQADKGGYTF. In DNA form, the CDR3 reads TGTGCCAGTAGTATCCGACAGGCTGATAAGGGTGGCTACACCTTC.

The CDR3 nucleotides read TGTGCCAGCAGCGGTAGACAGTACCTAACTATGGACTACACCTTC. Amino acid sequence: CASSGRQYLTMDYTF. V gene TRBV5-6 combines with J gene TRBJ1-2; D possibly corresponds to TRBD1 (5 bases). V gave up 4 bases and J gave up 10 bases, with 23 bases separating them. CDR3 length: 15 amino acids. CDR1 is SGHDT, CDR2 YYEEEE, per germline.

The rearrangement uses TRBV18 and TRBJ2-1; the D gene is possibly TRBD2 (5 bases). Per germline, CDR1 KGHSH and CDR2 LQKENI. This CDR3 has 15 amino acids. The ends were cut back, 3 bases at V and 3 bases at J, with 12 bases in the middle. The DNA of the CDR3 is TGTGCCAGCTCACCTCACGTGGGAGACTACAATGAGCAGTTCTTC. The encoded protein is CASSPHVGDYNEQFF. The entire variable domain, with the rest obtained from reference TRBV18 and TRBJ2-1, is as follows: NAGVMQNPRHLVRRRGQEARLRCSPMKGHSHVYWYRQLPEEGLKFMVYLQKENIIDESGMPKERFSAEFPKEGPSILRIQQVVRGDSAAYFCASSPHVGDYNEQFFGPGTRLTVL.

The V and J genes are TRBV18 and TRBJ1-4; D perhaps matches TRBD1 (6 bases). Germline V gene data show CDR1 as KGHSH and CDR2 as LQKENI. This CDR3 spans 14 amino acids. The V end lost 3 bases, the J end lost 7 bases, and 12 bases lay between the germline ends. In DNA, the CDR3 is TGTGCCAGCTCACCCCAGGGGCAGGGTGAAAAACTGTTTTTT. Its protein is CASSPQGQGEKLFF.

V is TRBV5-6 and J is TRBJ1-5; no reliable D call. In germline, CDR1 is SGHDT, CDR2 YYEEEE. This CDR3 spans 12 amino acids. The ends were cut back, 2 bases at V and 5 bases at J, with 5 bases in the middle. This chain's CDR3 is CASSLIDQPQHF. Here the CDR3 DNA reads TGTGCCAGCAGCTTAATTGATCAGCCCCAGCATTTT.

This chain joins TRBV2 and TRBJ1-1; D uncertain. CDR3 length: 16 residues. The V end was cut by 2 bases, the J end by 1 base, with 14 bases between. Germline CDR1 is SNHLY and CDR2 is FYNNEI. The CDR3 loop reads CASSETTLIKNTEAFF. CDR3 in DNA: TGTGCCAGCAGTGAAACCACATTGATTAAGAACACTGAAGCTTTCTTT. The full variable domain, its missing parts supplied by reference TRBV2 and TRBJ1-1, is EPEVTQTPSHQVTQMGQEVILRCVPISNHLYFYWYRQILGQKVEFLVSFYNNEISEKSEIFDDQFSVERPDGSNFTLKIRSTKLEDSAMYFCASSETTLIKNTEAFFGQGTRLTVV.

This clone was detected once. The chain links TRBV5-1 to TRBJ2-6; weak D call: TRBD1 (6 bases). Germline V gene data show CDR1 as SGHRS and CDR2 as YFSETQ. V was clipped by 1 base and J by 4 bases, with 9 bases between them. The CDR3 consists of 15 residues. The CDR3 protein is CASSLLGAGANVLTF. DNA of the CDR3: TGCGCCAGCAGCTTGTTGGGGGCCGGGGCCAACGTCCTGACTTTC.